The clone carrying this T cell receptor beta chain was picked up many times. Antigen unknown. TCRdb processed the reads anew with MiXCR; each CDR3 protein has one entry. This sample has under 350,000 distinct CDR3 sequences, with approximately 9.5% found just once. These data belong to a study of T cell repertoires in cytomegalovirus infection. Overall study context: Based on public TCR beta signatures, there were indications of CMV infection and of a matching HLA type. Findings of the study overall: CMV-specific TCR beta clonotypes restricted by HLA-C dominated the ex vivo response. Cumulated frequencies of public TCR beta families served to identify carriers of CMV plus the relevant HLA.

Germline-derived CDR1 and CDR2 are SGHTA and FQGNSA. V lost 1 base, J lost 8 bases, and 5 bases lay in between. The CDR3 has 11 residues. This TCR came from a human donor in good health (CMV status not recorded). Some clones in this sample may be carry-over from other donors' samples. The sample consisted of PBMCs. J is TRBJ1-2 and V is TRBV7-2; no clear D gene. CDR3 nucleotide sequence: TGTGCCAGCAGCTTAGGAGACGGCTACACCTTC. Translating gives CASSLGDGYTF.